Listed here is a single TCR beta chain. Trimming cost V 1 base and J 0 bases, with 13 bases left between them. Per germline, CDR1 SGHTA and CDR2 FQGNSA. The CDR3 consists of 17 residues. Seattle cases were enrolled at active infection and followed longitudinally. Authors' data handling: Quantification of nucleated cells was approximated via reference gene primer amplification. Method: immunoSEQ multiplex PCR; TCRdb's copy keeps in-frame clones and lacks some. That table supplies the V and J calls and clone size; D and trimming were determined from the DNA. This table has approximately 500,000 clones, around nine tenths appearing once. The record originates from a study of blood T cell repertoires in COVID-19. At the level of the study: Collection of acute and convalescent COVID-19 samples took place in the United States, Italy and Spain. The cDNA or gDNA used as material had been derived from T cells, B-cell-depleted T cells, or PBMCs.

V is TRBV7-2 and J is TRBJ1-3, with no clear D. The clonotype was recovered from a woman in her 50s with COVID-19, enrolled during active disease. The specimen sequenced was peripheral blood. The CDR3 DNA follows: TGTGCCAGCAGCTTAGATTGGGCAGAAAGCTCTGGAAACACCATATATTTT. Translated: CASSLDWAESSGNTIYF.